A single sample is the source of the 18 T cell receptor beta chains below, sequenced in a study of blood T cells in healthy people across ages. PCR was performed a second time for about 7 to 12 cycles using a sample-barcoded 5' primer and a J-beta primer mix. In TCRdb, the 5' RACE reads were re-called with MiXCR into one record per CDR3 protein. The sample holds around 700,000 distinct CDR3 sequences, 20% to 25% seen once. This sample was shared with a second study, whose subject was T cells of mothers and their children.

What was sequenced was blood. These receptors all come from a boy between 5 and 17 years old in good health.

V and J are TRBV24-1 and TRBJ2-3; 7 positions match TRBD2. V was clipped by 6 bases and J by 0 bases; unmatched bases: 11. This CDR3 has 17 residues. Germline assignment: CDR1 KGHDR and CDR2 SFDVKD. The CDR3 region is CATSLGSGRKSTDTQYF. The CDR3 DNA reads as TGTGCCACCAGTTTAGGTAGCGGGCGGAAGAGCACAGATACGCAGTATTTT.

V and J are TRBV7-2 and TRBJ2-5; D is perhaps TRBD2 (5 bases). The CDR3 runs 13 residues. The germline CDR1 and CDR2 sequences are SGHTA and FQGNSA. V was trimmed by 7 bases and J by 6 bases, leaving 15 bases between them. For the CDR3, the DNA is TGTGCCAGCACCCTACGGACGGGGAAGACCCAGTACTTC. Its translation is CASTLRTGKTQYF.

This clonotype was seen a handful of times. At one of its ends the junction is not consistent with the germline gene, which may arise from a read error. This chain connects TRBV4-1 to TRBJ2-5; 9 positions agree with TRBD2. The J call may be wrong; the DNA end is better matched by TRBJ2-1. This CDR3 is built from 19 residues. Germline assignment: CDR1 MGHRA and CDR2 YSYEKL. The DNA of the CDR3 is TGCGCCAGTAGCCAAGATGGGGTCGGGGGCGGGAGGGCGTTGTATGAGCAGTTCTTC. This gives the protein CASSQDGVGGGRALYEQFF.

This clonotype has a handful of counts. CDR3 nucleotide sequence: TGTGCCAGCAGCTTAGATATCGACAGGGAGTTATTGGCGACCCAGTACTTC. It is translated as CASSLDIDRELLATQYF. The genes are TRBV11-2 and TRBJ2-5; 7 bases line up with TRBD1. Germline V CDR1 and CDR2: SGHAT, FQNNGV. The CDR3 sequence is 17 residues long. V lost 0 bases, J lost 7 bases, and 14 bases stayed unmatched.

This clonotype was picked up one time. This sequence joins TRBV29-1 and TRBJ2-1, with 10 bases fitting TRBD1. Looked up from germline, CDR1 is SQVTM and CDR2 is ANQGSEA. J gave up 8 bases and V 7 bases, and 5 bases lay outside the gene matches. The CDR3 is 12 residues long. CDR3: CSATTGGDEQFF. The CDR3 DNA follows: TGCAGCGCCACGACAGGGGGCGATGAGCAGTTCTTC.

In its sample, this clonotype was seen a few times. The chain couples TRBV29-1 to TRBJ2-5, with TRBD1 matching 10 bases. V shed 6 bases and J 4 bases; nucleotides not matched to a gene: 17. The CDR3 runs 17 residues. Germline values: CDR1 SQVTM, CDR2 ANQGSEA. Written as DNA, the CDR3 is TGCAGCGTAATATCCGGGACAGGGGACTACTATGGAGAGACCCAGTACTTC. This gives the protein CSVISGTGDYYGETQYF.

This clonotype has more than one count but fewer than ten. This sequence joins TRBV28 and TRBJ2-3; D uncertain. From germline, CDR1 is MDHEN and CDR2 SYDVKM. This CDR3 spans 13 amino acids. The germline V and J ends were trimmed by 10 bases and 0 bases, with 11 bases remaining between them. The CDR3, as DNA: TGTGCCACCATCCGGCCCAGCACAGATACGCAGTATTTT. Translated: CATIRPSTDTQYF.

The table lists this clonotype with a few counts. This chain connects TRBV20-1 to TRBJ2-1; D is ambiguous. Per germline, CDR1 DFQATT and CDR2 SNEGSKA (reference sequence). This CDR3 contains 15 residues. V gave up 3 bases and J gave up 0 bases, with 12 bases separating them. CDR3 nucleotides: TGCAGTGCTAGGGCTCCCGGCCTCTCCTACAATGAGCAGTTCTTC. Its translation is CSARAPGLSYNEQFF.

This clonotype turned up a few times. The CDR3 is CSPGAGPFFF. In DNA form, the CDR3 reads TGCAGCCCCGGGGCAGGGCCTTTTTTCTTC. The chain joins TRBV29-1 to TRBJ2-1; either TRBD1 or TRBD2 may supply D (5 bases each). The CDR3 extends over 10 amino acids. The V end was cut by 8 bases, the J end by 16 bases, with 18 bases between. Germline lookup yields CDR1 SQVTM and CDR2 ANQGSEA.

Of note for this clonotype: A junction boundary mismatches the germline segment, possibly from a read error. The gene calls are TRBV27 and TRBJ2-1; 12 positions match TRBD2. The DNA end lines up better with TRBJ2-5; the J call may be wrong. The CDR3 covers 15 residues. CDR1 is MNHEY, CDR2 SMNVEV, per germline (reference sequence). CDR3 loop: CAGSLSSGGGETQYF. DNA for the CDR3: TGTGCCGGCAGTTTATCTAGCGGGGGGGGAGAGACCCAGTACTTC.

Concerning this clonotype itself: One junction end disagrees with the germline gene, perhaps due to a read error. V and J are TRBV7-7 and TRBJ2-1; 9 bases line up with TRBD1. TRBJ2-7 matches the DNA end more closely, so the J call is doubtful. Germline V gene lookup returns CDR1 SSHAT and CDR2 FNYEAQ (reference sequence). This CDR3 has 13 residues. The CDR3 DNA follows: TGTGCTAGCAGCGGGGACAGGGCAGACGAGCAGTACTTC. It specifies CASSGDRADEQYF.

This clonotype has a handful of counts. The junction departs from germline at one end; a sequencing error may be responsible. The V and J genes are TRBV9 and TRBJ2-7, with 7 bases fitting TRBD1. Per the germline V gene, CDR1 is SGDLS and CDR2 is YYNGEE. The CDR3 is 12 amino acids. This CDR3 reads CASSAQGNEQYF. CDR3 coding DNA: TGCGCCAGCAGCGCACAGGGGAACGAGCAGTACTTC.

This clonotype has a handful of counts. V and J are TRBV28 and TRBJ1-4; 8 bases map to TRBD1. Germline loops: CDR1 MDHEN, CDR2 SYDVKM. The CDR3 covers 15 residues. J gave up 3 bases and V 6 bases, and 6 bases lay outside the gene matches. CDR3 loop: CASRRQGKSNEKLFF. In nucleotides, the CDR3 is TGTGCCAGCAGACGACAGGGGAAATCTAATGAAAAACTGTTTTTT.

This chain joins TRBV4-1 and TRBJ2-2, with no clear D. The CDR3 spans 15 residues. V gave up 3 bases and J gave up 0 bases, with 8 bases separating them. Germline V gene data show CDR1 as MGHRA and CDR2 as YSYEKL. Here the CDR3 DNA reads TGCGCCAGCAGCCAGGGCTCCGCGAACACCGGGGAGCTGTTTTTT. This sequence encodes CASSQGSANTGELFF.

The genes are TRBV24-1 and TRBJ2-5; 12 nucleotides align to TRBD2. Matching the DNA end better, TRBJ2-1 makes the J call doubtful. Per germline, CDR1 KGHDR and CDR2 SFDVKD. The CDR3 covers 16 residues. Here the CDR3 DNA reads TGTGCCACCAGTGATGCCGGACTAGCGGGACTTAATGAGCAGTTCTTC. Its translation: CATSDAGLAGLNEQFF.

This clonotype came up a few times. J is TRBJ2-7 and V is TRBV28; D call uncertain. The CDR3 is 14 residues long. Germline V gives CDR1 MDHEN, CDR2 SYDVKM. Trimming pared 4 bases from V and 3 bases from J, leaving 13 bases between. The CDR3 reads CASSSSLQSYEQYF. The CDR3 DNA is TGTGCCAGCAGTTCCTCCCTCCAGAGCTACGAGCAGTACTTC.

This clonotype appeared once. The chain has TRBV19 and TRBJ2-1, with D uncertain. The ends were cut back, 3 bases at V and 0 bases at J, with 6 bases in the middle. The CDR3 extends over 14 amino acids. The germline V gene has CDR1 LNHDA and CDR2 SQIVND (reference sequence). The CDR3 loop reads CASSILSSYNEQFF. The CDR3 DNA reads as TGTGCCAGTAGTATTCTTAGCTCCTACAATGAGCAGTTCTTC.

The rearrangement joins TRBV4-2 to TRBJ1-1; possibly TRBD1 for D (6 bases). Per the germline V gene, CDR1 is LGHNA and CDR2 is YNFKEQ. The CDR3 extends over 14 amino acids. Trimming cost V 4 bases and J 3 bases, with 12 bases left between them. In nucleotides, the CDR3 is TGTGCCAGCAGCCTCACGGGACAACACACTGAAGCTTTCTTT. As protein: CASSLTGQHTEAFF.